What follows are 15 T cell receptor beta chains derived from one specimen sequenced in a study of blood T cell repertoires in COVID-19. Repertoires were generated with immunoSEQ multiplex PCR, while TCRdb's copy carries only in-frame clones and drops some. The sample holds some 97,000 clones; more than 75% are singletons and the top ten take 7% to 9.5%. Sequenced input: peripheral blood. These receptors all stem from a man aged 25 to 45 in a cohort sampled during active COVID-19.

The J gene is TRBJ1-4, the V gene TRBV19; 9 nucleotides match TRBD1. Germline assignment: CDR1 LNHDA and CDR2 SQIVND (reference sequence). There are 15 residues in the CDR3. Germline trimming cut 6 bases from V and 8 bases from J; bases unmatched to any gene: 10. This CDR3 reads CASSLSGTGKEKLFF. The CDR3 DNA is TGTGCCAGTAGCCTCTCCGGGACAGGGAAAGAAAAACTGTTTTTT.

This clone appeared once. CDR3 protein: CASSRGGAGNTEAFF. CDR3 coding DNA: TGTGCCAGCAGTCGGGGAGGGGCAGGGAACACTGAAGCTTTCTTT. The chain uses TRBV27 and TRBJ1-1; perhaps TRBD1 as D (5 bases). V was trimmed by 5 bases and J by 1 base, leaving 14 bases between them. Looked up from germline, CDR1 is MNHEY and CDR2 is SMNVEV (reference sequence). The CDR3 has 15 residues.

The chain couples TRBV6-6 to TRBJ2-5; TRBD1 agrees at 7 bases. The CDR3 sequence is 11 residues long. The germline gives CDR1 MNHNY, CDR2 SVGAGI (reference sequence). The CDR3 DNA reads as TGTGCAGGGGGCCAACAAGAGACCCAGTACTTC. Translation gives CAGGQQETQYF.

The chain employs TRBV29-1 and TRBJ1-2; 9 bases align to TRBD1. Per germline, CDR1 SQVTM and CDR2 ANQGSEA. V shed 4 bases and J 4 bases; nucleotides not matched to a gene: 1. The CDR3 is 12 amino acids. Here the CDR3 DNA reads TGCAGCGTTGGACAGGGGGTCTATGGCTACACCTTC. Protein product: CSVGQGVYGYTF.

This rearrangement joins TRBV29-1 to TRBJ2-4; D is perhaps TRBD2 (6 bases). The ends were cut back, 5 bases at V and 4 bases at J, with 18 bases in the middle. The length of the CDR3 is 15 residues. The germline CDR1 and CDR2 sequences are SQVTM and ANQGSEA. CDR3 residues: CSVRLGGYEKNIQYF. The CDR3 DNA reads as TGCAGCGTTCGGTTGGGGGGATACGAGAAAAACATTCAGTACTTC.

The CDR3 region is CASSLAAGAGNYGYTF. The CDR3 DNA reads TGTGCCAGCAGCTTAGCGGCAGGGGCCGGTAACTATGGCTACACCTTC. The V call is TRBV7-9, the J call TRBJ1-2; a weak D match, TRBD1 (6 bases). Trimming removed 0 bases at V and 1 base at J, with 12 bases between. Germline CDR1 SEHNR, CDR2 FQNEAQ (reference sequence). The CDR3 has 16 residues.

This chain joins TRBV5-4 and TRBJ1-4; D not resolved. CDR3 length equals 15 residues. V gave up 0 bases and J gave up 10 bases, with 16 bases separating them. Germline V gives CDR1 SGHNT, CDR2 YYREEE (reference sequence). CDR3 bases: TGTGCCAGCAGCTTGGACGGCAGGTTTTTCGGAAAACTGTTTTTT. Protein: CASSLDGRFFGKLFF.

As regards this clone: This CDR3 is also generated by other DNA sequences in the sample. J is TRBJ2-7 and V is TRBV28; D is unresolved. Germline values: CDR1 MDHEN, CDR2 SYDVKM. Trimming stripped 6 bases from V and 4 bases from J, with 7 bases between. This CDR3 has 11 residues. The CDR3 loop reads CASRSTYEQYF. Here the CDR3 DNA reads TGTGCCAGCAGATCTACTTACGAGCAGTACTTC.

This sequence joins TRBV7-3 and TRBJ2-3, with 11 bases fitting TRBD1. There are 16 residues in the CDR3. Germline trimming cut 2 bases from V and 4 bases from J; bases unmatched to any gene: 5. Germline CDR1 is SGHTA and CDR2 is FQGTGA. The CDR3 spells CASSLGTGGSADTQYF. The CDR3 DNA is TGTGCCAGCAGCTTAGGGACAGGGGGAAGTGCAGATACGCAGTATTTT.

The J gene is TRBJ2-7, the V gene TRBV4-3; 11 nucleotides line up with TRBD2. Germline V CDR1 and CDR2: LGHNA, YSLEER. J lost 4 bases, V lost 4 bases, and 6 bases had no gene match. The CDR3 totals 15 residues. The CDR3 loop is CASSPLSGGAYEQYF. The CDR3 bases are TGCGCCAGCAGCCCCCTTAGCGGGGGGGCGTACGAGCAGTACTTC.

CDR3 coding DNA: TGCAGCGTGGCAGCCGGACGGGGGAAGAACACCGGGGAGCTGTTTTTT. Its protein is CSVAAGRGKNTGELFF. The V call is TRBV29-1, the J call TRBJ2-2; maybe TRBD2 (6 bases). V was trimmed by 6 bases and J by 1 base, leaving 18 bases between them. The CDR3 extends over 16 amino acids. Germline values: CDR1 SQVTM, CDR2 ANQGSEA.

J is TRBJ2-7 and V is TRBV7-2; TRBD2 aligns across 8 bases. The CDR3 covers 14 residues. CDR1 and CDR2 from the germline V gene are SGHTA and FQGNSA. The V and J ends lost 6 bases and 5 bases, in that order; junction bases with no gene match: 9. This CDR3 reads CASRPTGGPHEQYF. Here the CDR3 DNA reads TGTGCCAGCAGGCCTACGGGGGGGCCTCACGAGCAGTACTTC.

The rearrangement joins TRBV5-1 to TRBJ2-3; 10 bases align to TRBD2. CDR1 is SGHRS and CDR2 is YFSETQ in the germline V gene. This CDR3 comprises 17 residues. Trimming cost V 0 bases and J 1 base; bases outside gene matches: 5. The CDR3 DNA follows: TGCGCCAGCAGCTTGGGTCCTAGCGGGGGCGGCACAGATACGCAGTATTTT. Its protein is CASSLGPSGGGTDTQYF.

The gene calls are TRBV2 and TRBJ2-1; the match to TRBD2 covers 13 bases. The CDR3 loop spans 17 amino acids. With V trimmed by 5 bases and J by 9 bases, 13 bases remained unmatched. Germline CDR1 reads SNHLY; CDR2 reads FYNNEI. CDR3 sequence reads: CASSPLTTSGGASEQFF. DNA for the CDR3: TGTGCCAGCAGTCCCCTAACTACTAGCGGGGGGGCCAGTGAGCAGTTCTTC.

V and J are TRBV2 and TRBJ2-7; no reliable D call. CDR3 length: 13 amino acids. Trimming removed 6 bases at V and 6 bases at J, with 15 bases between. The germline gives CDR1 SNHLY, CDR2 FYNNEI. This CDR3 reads CASSESLHSEQYF. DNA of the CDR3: TGTGCCAGCAGCGAATCCCTGCACTCCGAGCAGTACTTC.